This T cell receptor (beta chain) comes out of a study of response to subunit inactivated influenza vaccine. Germline CDR1 and CDR2: DFQATT and SNEGSKA (reference sequence). Trimming removed 5 bases at V and 1 base at J, with 18 bases between. CDR3 size: 15 residues. TCRdb re-derived calls from the RT-PCR reads in MiXCR, one entry per CDR3 protein. The data hold about 520,000 distinct CDR3 sequences, with roughly 25% observed a single time. For this clonotype: What it recognizes is unknown.

Whole-study findings and limits: Researchers suggested that each seasonal influenza vaccination recruits few new T cells.

V is TRBV20-1 and J is TRBJ2-7; possibly TRBD2 for D (8 bases). Specimen: CD4+ T cells sorted from PBMCs, collected approximately 5 days after vaccination. This TCR was recovered from a middle-aged man who received an inactivated influenza vaccine. Written as DNA, the CDR3 is TGCAGTGCTCTACTCGGGGGGGGACAGTCCTACGAGCAGTACTTC. This encodes CSALLGGGQSYEQYF.